This T cell receptor beta chain was documented in a study of cytomegalovirus exposure and HLA in healthy donors. Overall study context: It was reported in a later analysis that the 120 or so validation repertoires used the same platform as the approximately 650 first-cohort repertoires.

The CDR3 is 13 residues long. Germline CDR1 KGHSH, CDR2 LQKENI. Trimming took off 3 bases at V and 5 bases at J, with 10 bases between the two ends. Overall study findings and caveats: The authors listed 164 TCR beta chains as cytomegalovirus-associated. Under in vitro conditions, a few CMV-associated chains were confirmed as specific for CMV antigens. Most TCR sequences were seen very rarely across donors, but some public TCRs occurred in many.

Using immunoSEQ multiplex PCR, the repertoire was profiled, and TCRdb retains in-frame clones only, with some absent. The profile shows around 60,000 clones, 90% to 97% of them singletons. As concerns this clone: What it recognizes is unknown.

Sequenced material: PBMCs. The clonotype originates from a woman under 30 in good health and CMV-seronegative. V usage is TRBV18 and J usage is TRBJ1-1; a possible D gene is TRBD1 (5 bases). The CDR3 reads CASSPWGRTEAFF. The CDR3 DNA is TGTGCCAGCTCACCGTGGGGGAGGACTGAAGCTTTCTTT.